A single sample gave rise to the 25 T cell receptor beta chains below, sequenced in a study of blood T cells in healthy people across ages. For the second PCR, which ran for about 7 to 11 cycles, a sample-barcoded 5' primer and a J-beta primer mix were used. From the 5' RACE reads, TCRdb called clonotypes with MiXCR, one entry per CDR3 protein. The repertoire holds fewer than 900,000 distinct CDR3 sequences, with about 36% as singletons. Sequencing was done on a sample of blood. The receptors were gathered from a man between 18 and 29 years old in good health.

Details on this clonotype: At one boundary the junction diverges from the germline segment, which might be a read error. The V call is TRBV20-1, the J call TRBJ1-2; 11 bases line up with TRBD1. CDR1 DFQATT and CDR2 SNEGSKA come from the germline V gene (reference sequence). There are 15 residues in the CDR3. CDR3 amino acids: CGARAGTGGYYGYTF. For the CDR3, the DNA is TGCGGTGCTAGAGCTGGGACAGGGGGTTACTATGGCTACACCTTC.

This clonotype has just one count. The genes are TRBV5-5 and TRBJ2-3; possible D gene TRBD1, 6 bases. The V gene's germline CDR1 is SGHKS and CDR2 YYEKEE (reference sequence). Trimming stripped 3 bases from V and 3 bases from J, with 11 bases between. The CDR3 contains 14 residues. For the CDR3, the DNA is TGTGCCAGCAGCTCGTACCAGGGGACAGATACGCAGTATTTT. It specifies CASSSYQGTDTQYF.

J is TRBJ1-4 and V is TRBV20-1; 8 nucleotides align to TRBD1. The CDR3 length is 13 residues. Germline assignment: CDR1 DFQATT and CDR2 SNEGSKA (reference sequence). The J segment lost 11 bases and the V segment lost 0 bases, leaving 5 bases of the junction unmatched. CDR3 region: CSARDPYRGKLFF. In nucleotides, the CDR3 is TGCAGTGCTAGAGATCCCTACAGGGGGAAACTGTTTTTT.

The chain has TRBV20-1 and TRBJ1-1; D possibly corresponds to TRBD1 (6 bases). Trimming shortened V by 6 bases and J by 6 bases, and 14 bases separated the two germline ends. The length of the CDR3 is 12 residues. The V gene's germline CDR1 is DFQATT and CDR2 SNEGSKA (reference sequence). Here the CDR3 reads CSARMGGPEAFF. The DNA of the CDR3 is TGCAGTGCGAGAATGGGGGGGCCTGAAGCTTTCTTT.

This clonotype appeared a single time. The junction shows a germline mismatch at one end, possibly a read error. The genes are TRBV6-6 and TRBJ2-3; 8 bases agree with TRBD2. The CDR3 is 13 residues long. In germline, CDR1 is MNHNY, CDR2 SVGAGI (reference sequence). CDR3 bases: TGTGCCGGCAGTGCGGGTAGCGGGATCGGGCAGTATTTT. Translating gives CAGSAGSGIGQYF.

This clonotype was seen more than once but under ten times. This chain links TRBV5-1 with TRBJ2-3; D gene unclear. V gave up 2 bases and J gave up 2 bases, with 12 bases separating them. This CDR3 is built from 15 residues. The V gene's germline CDR1 is SGHRS and CDR2 YFSETQ. CDR3 in amino acids: CASSLTQLYTDTQYF. The CDR3 DNA follows: TGCGCCAGCAGCTTAACACAGCTATACACAGATACGCAGTATTTT. Drawing the rest from reference TRBV5-1 and TRBJ2-3, the complete variable domain is KAGVTQTPRYLIKTRGQQVTLSCSPISGHRSVSWYQQTPGQGLQFLFEYFSETQRNKGNFPGRFSGRQFSNSRSEMNVSTLELGDSALYLCASSLTQLYTDTQYFGPGTRLTVL.

This sequence joins TRBV7-2 and TRBJ2-1; D may match TRBD1 or TRBD2 (5 bases each). The CDR3 loop spans 15 amino acids. CDR1 SGHTA and CDR2 FQGNSA come from the germline V gene. The germline V and J ends were trimmed by 4 bases and 10 bases, with 20 bases remaining between them. CDR3 residues: CASSWGIGSSYEQFF. In DNA, the CDR3 is TGTGCCAGCAGCTGGGGGATAGGGAGCTCCTACGAGCAGTTCTTC.

The J gene is TRBJ1-1, the V gene TRBV29-1; D ambiguous. In germline, CDR1 is SQVTM, CDR2 ANQGSEA. Between the trimmed V and J ends, which lost 0 bases and 7 bases, there was a span of 21 bases. This CDR3 is 16 amino acids long. The DNA for the CDR3 is TGCAGCGTTGAAGATCGAGCAGGCCTAACCTTCAATGAAGCTTTCTTT. It specifies CSVEDRAGLTFNEAFF.

Details on this clonotype: One end of the junction does not line up with germline, which may come from a read error. The rearrangement links TRBV3-1 to TRBJ2-1; D not certain. The DNA end favors TRBJ2-7, so the J call may be wrong. The germline V gene has CDR1 LGHDT and CDR2 YNNKEL (reference sequence). This CDR3 spans 15 amino acids. For the CDR3, the DNA is TGTGACAGCAGCCGAACTCTTAGCTCCTACAATGAGCAGTACTTC. The encoded protein is CDSSRTLSSYNEQYF.

The V and J genes are TRBV20-1 and TRBJ1-1, with 8 bases aligning to TRBD1. Germline V CDR1 and CDR2: DFQATT, SNEGSKA (reference sequence). V shed 7 bases and J 3 bases; nucleotides not matched to a gene: 4. The CDR3 extends over 12 amino acids. For the CDR3, the DNA is TGCAGTGTCGCGACAGGGGACACTGAAGCTTTCTTT. This translates into CSVATGDTEAFF.

On this clonotype: At one boundary the junction diverges from the germline segment, which might be a read error. The chain recombines TRBV10-2 with TRBJ1-1, with D hard to call. The CDR3 has 15 amino acids. CDR1 is WSHSY and CDR2 is SAAADI in the germline V gene. The CDR3: CASSESLGLITETFF. DNA for the CDR3: TGCGCCAGCAGTGAGTCTCTGGGATTGATCACTGAAACTTTCTTT.

This clonotype was observed a few times. The chain is built from TRBV28 and TRBJ1-4; D is uncertain. V shed 6 bases and J shed 7 bases, with 9 bases lying between them. This CDR3 region has 12 residues. The germline V gene has CDR1 MDHEN and CDR2 SYDVKM. CDR3 loop: CASSRPFEKLFF. The CDR3 DNA follows: TGTGCCAGCAGCCGCCCCTTTGAAAAACTGTTTTTT.

The chain uses TRBV10-3 and TRBJ1-1; no reliable D call. Germline lookup yields CDR1 ENHRY and CDR2 SYGVKD. This CDR3 is 15 amino acids long. Trimming stripped 3 bases from V and 0 bases from J, with 11 bases between. CDR3 in amino acids: CAISENGVMNTEAFF. CDR3 nucleotides: TGTGCCATCAGTGAAAATGGGGTAATGAACACTGAAGCTTTCTTT.

The V call is TRBV7-3, the J call TRBJ1-1, with D uncertain. Germline values: CDR1 SGHTA, CDR2 FQGTGA. Trimming cost V 5 bases and J 7 bases, with 11 bases left between them. The CDR3 spans 12 residues. CDR3 region: CASSPGSREAFF. DNA for the CDR3: TGTGCCAGCAGCCCCGGATCCCGTGAAGCTTTCTTT.

Only a few counts were recorded for this clonotype. The rearrangement links TRBV5-5 to TRBJ2-3, with 8 bases that match TRBD1. The junction had 5 bases not matched to a gene; V was cut back by 2 bases and J by 3 bases. This CDR3 is built from 15 residues. Germline loops: CDR1 SGHKS, CDR2 YYEKEE (reference sequence). CDR3 sequence (DNA): TGTGCCAGCAGCTTAGCGACAGGGGCAACAGATACGCAGTATTTT. It is translated as CASSLATGATDTQYF.

This clonotype was seen only a few times. A much larger clone differs from this one at a single base, so this may be a read error. The V gene is TRBV20-1, the J gene TRBJ1-4; TRBD1 aligns across 8 bases. The CDR3 consists of 17 residues. The V segment lost 1 base and the J segment 7 bases; nucleotides outside the gene matches: 14. Germline values: CDR1 DFQATT, CDR2 SNEGSKA (reference sequence). This CDR3 reads CSARGAGPDRGGEKLFF. The CDR3 DNA reads as TGCAGTGCTAGAGGCGCCGGTCCCGACAGGGGCGGTGAAAAACTGTTTTTT.

This clonotype was picked up a small number of times. Compared with germline, one end of the junction differs, possibly owing to a read error. V usage is TRBV7-6 and J usage is TRBJ2-1; possible D gene TRBD2, 5 bases. This CDR3 contains 13 residues. CDR1 SGHVS and CDR2 FNYEAQ come from the germline V gene. The CDR3 DNA reads TGTGCCAGCAGCGTAGCCTCGGGGTCTGAGCAGTTCTTC. This translates into CASSVASGSEQFF.

This clonotype was observed a handful of times. The chain combines TRBV7-2 with TRBJ2-4; D possibly corresponds to TRBD1 (5 bases). Germline V lookup: CDR1 SGHTA, CDR2 FQGNSA. With 2 bases removed from V and 2 bases from J, the gap between germline ends came to 13 bases. CDR3 size: 16 residues. The CDR3: CASSLRQGLTKNIQYF. For the CDR3, the DNA is TGTGCCAGCAGCTTACGGCAGGGTCTAACCAAAAACATTCAGTACTTC.

Concerning this clonotype itself: Germline and junction disagree at one end, which may indicate a read error. The V gene is TRBV27, the J gene TRBJ2-5; possible D gene TRBD1, 5 bases. Germline CDR1 reads MNHEY; CDR2 reads SMNVEV (reference sequence). The CDR3 is 15 amino acids. CDR3 sequence reads: CASSFPGKSLETQYF. The CDR3, as DNA: TGTGCCAGTAGTTTTCCAGGGAAGTCCCTAGAGACCCAGTACTTC.

In its sample, this clonotype was seen a few times. V and J are TRBV6-2 or TRBV6-3 and TRBJ2-3; D perhaps matches TRBD1 (5 bases). The CDR3 totals 14 residues. In germline, CDR1 is MNHEY, CDR2 SVGEGT. V gave up 6 bases and J gave up 0 bases, with 10 bases separating them. CDR3: CASRTDSSTDTQYF. As DNA, the CDR3 is TGTGCCAGCAGGACAGACTCTAGCACAGATACGCAGTATTTT.

The chain links TRBV20-1 to TRBJ2-5; 12 nucleotides align to TRBD1. The ends lost 1 base at V and 11 bases at J; junction bases unmatched: 14. Germline V CDR1 and CDR2: DFQATT, SNEGSKA (reference sequence). The length of the CDR3 is 16 residues. In DNA form, the CDR3 reads TGCAGTGCTAGAGGGTTGGGACAGGGGGCGTATAATGAGCAGTACTTC. Translating it yields CSARGLGQGAYNEQYF.

The chain combines TRBV6-2 or TRBV6-3 with TRBJ1-5, with D possibly TRBD1 on 5 matching bases. The CDR3 is 14 residues long. Per the germline V gene, CDR1 is MNHEY and CDR2 is SVGEGT. The V end lost 2 bases, the J end lost 8 bases, and 13 bases lay between the germline ends. This CDR3 reads CASSYRVREEPQHF. Written as DNA, the CDR3 is TGTGCCAGCAGTTACAGAGTCAGGGAGGAGCCCCAGCATTTT.

The table lists this clonotype with a few counts. The CDR3 region is CASSPSPDNEQYF. CDR3 nucleotide sequence: TGTGCCAGCAGTCCATCACCTGACAATGAGCAGTACTTC. V is TRBV12-3 or TRBV12-4 and J is TRBJ2-5; D is unclear. The V end lost 5 bases, the J end lost 11 bases, and 18 bases lay between the germline ends. There are 13 residues in the CDR3.

V usage is TRBV29-1 and J usage is TRBJ1-4, with 9 bases matching TRBD1. CDR1 and CDR2 from the germline V gene are SQVTM and ANQGSEA. The CDR3 is made up of 13 amino acids. Losses at the gene ends were 8 bases for V and 6 bases for J; bases not matched to a gene: 7. The CDR3 region is CSSRTGDDEKLFF. DNA of the CDR3: TGCAGCTCCAGGACAGGGGATGATGAAAAACTGTTTTTT. Full variable domain (missing parts from reference TRBV29-1 and TRBJ1-4): SAVISQKPSRDICQRGTSLTIQCQVDSQVTMMFWYRQQPGQSLTLIATANQGSEATYESGFVIDKFPISRPNLTFSTLTVSNMSPEDSSIYLCSSRTGDDEKLFFGSGTQLSVL.

A few counts support this clonotype. V gene TRBV24-1 combines with J gene TRBJ2-1; weak D call: TRBD2 (6 bases). Trimming took off 3 bases at V and 4 bases at J, with 21 bases between the two ends. CDR3 size: 18 residues. CDR1 is KGHDR, CDR2 SFDVKD, per germline. CDR3 coding DNA: TGTGCCACCAGTGATCGACGACGGGAGTCTGTGAGTTACAATGAGCAGTTCTTC. Its translation is CATSDRRRESVSYNEQFF.